One TCR beta chain is described in this entry. Clones were sequenced by immunoSEQ multiplex PCR, and TCRdb holds only the in-frame ones, with some missing. The sample lists tens of thousands of clones; roughly nine tenths were seen once. Germline lookup yields CDR1 MGHDK and CDR2 SYGVNS. The CDR3 runs 16 residues. Germline trimming cut 3 bases from V and 1 base from J; bases unmatched to any gene: 6. The sample is drawn from a study of blood T cell repertoires in COVID-19. Background on the study: The United States, Italy and Spain provided the acute and convalescent COVID-19 samples. T cells, B-cell-depleted T cells, or PBMCs supplied cDNA or gDNA.

The J gene is TRBJ2-7, the V gene TRBV25-1; 10 bases fit TRBD1. The material sequenced was peripheral blood. The receptor's source is a man aged 60-69 years with active COVID-19. CDR3 region: CASSDHDRGPSYEQYF. In DNA, the CDR3 is TGTGCCAGCAGTGACCACGACAGGGGGCCATCCTACGAGCAGTACTTC.